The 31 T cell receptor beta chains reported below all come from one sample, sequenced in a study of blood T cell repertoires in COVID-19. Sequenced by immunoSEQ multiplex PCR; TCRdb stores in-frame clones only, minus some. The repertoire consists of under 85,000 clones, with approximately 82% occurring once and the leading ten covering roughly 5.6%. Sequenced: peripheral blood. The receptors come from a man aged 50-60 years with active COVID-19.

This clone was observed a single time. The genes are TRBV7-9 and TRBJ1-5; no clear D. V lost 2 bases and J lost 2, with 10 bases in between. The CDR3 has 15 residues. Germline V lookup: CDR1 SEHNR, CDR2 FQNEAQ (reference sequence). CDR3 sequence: CASSLLEAGNQPQHF. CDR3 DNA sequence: TGTGCCAGCAGCTTATTGGAGGCTGGCAATCAGCCCCAGCATTTT. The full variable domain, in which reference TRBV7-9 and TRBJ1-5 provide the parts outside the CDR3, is DTGVSQNPRHKITKRGQNVTFRCDPISEHNRLYWYRQTLGQGPEFLTYFQNEAQLEKSRLLSDRFSAERPKGSFSTLEIQRTEQGDSAMYLCASSLLEAGNQPQHFGDGTRLSIL.

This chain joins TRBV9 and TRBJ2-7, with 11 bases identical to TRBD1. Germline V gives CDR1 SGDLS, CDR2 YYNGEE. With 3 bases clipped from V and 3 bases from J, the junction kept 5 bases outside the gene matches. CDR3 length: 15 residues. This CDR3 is CASSEWGTGGYEQYF. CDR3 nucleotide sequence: TGTGCCAGCAGCGAGTGGGGGACAGGGGGCTACGAGCAGTACTTC. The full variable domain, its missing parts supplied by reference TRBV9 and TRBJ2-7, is DSGVTQTPKHLITATGQRVTLRCSPRSGDLSVYWYQQSLDQGLQFLIQYYNGEERAKGNILERFSAQQFPDLHSELNLSSLELGDSALYFCASSEWGTGGYEQYFGPGTRLTVT.

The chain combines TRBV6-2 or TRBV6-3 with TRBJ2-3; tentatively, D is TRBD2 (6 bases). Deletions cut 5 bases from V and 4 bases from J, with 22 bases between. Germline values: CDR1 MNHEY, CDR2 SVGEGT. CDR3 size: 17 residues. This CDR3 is CASSPIGQGGKPDTQYF. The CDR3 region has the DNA TGTGCCAGCAGTCCGATTGGTCAGGGAGGCAAGCCAGATACGCAGTATTTT.

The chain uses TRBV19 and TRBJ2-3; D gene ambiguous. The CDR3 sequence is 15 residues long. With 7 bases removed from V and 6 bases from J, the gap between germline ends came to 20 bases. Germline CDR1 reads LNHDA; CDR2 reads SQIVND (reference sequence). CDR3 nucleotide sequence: TGTGCCAGTACCGGCGGCAGAACCCTCACCGATACGCAGTATTTT. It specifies CASTGGRTLTDTQYF.

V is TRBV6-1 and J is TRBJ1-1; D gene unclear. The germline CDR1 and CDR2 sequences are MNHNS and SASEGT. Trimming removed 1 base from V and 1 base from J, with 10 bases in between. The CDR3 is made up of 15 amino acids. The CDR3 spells CASSEDWRSNTEAFF. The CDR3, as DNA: TGTGCCAGCAGTGAAGATTGGAGGTCGAACACTGAAGCTTTCTTT.

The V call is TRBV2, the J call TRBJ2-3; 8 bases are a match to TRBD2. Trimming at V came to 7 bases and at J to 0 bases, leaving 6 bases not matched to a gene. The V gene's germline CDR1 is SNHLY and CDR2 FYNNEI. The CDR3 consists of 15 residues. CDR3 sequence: CASIGLALSTDTQYF. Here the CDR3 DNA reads TGTGCCAGCATTGGACTAGCCTTAAGCACAGATACGCAGTATTTT.

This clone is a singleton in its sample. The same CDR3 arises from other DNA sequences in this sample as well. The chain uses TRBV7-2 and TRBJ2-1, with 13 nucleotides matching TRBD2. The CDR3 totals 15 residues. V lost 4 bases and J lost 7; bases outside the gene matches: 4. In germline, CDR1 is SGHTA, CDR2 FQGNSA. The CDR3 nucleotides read TGTGCCAGCAGCTCCGGACTAGCGGGAGTTAATGAGCAGTTCTTC. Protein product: CASSSGLAGVNEQFF.

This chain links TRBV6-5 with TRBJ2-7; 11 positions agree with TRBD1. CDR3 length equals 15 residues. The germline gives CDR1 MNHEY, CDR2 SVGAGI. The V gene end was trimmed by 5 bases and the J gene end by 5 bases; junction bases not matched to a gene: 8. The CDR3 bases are TGTGCCAGCAGTCCCGGGACAGGGGGTCGTCACGAGCAGTACTTC. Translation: CASSPGTGGRHEQYF.

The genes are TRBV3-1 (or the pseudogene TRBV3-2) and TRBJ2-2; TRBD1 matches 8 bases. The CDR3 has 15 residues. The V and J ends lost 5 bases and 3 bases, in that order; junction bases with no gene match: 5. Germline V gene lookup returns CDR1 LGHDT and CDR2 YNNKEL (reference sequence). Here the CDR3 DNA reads TGTGCCAGCAGCTCAAGGGACAGGTACACCGGGGAGCTGTTTTTT. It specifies CASSSRDRYTGELFF.

As DNA, the CDR3 is TGTGCCATCAGGGCAGGTGAAGATTCACCCCTCCACTTT. Amino acid sequence: CAIRAGEDSPLHF. The chain links TRBV10-3 to TRBJ1-6; D remains unclear. The CDR3 sequence is 13 residues long. V lost 6 bases to trimming and J lost 8 bases, with 11 bases between them. The germline gives CDR1 ENHRY, CDR2 SYGVKD.

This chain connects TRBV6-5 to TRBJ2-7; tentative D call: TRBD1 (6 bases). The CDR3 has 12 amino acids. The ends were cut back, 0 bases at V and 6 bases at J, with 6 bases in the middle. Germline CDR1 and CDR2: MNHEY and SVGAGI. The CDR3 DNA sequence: TGTGCCAGCAGTTACTCGACAGGCGAGCAGTACTTC. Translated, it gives CASSYSTGEQYF.

CDR3 region: CAWREAGGKWEQYF. As DNA, the CDR3 is TGTGCCTGGAGAGAGGCGGGAGGGAAGTGGGAGCAGTACTTC. The rearrangement joins TRBV30 to TRBJ2-7; 9 bases fit TRBD2. This CDR3 has 14 residues. Germline loops: CDR1 GTSNPN, CDR2 SVGIG (reference sequence). V gave up 3 bases and J gave up 7 bases; unmatched junction bases: 10.

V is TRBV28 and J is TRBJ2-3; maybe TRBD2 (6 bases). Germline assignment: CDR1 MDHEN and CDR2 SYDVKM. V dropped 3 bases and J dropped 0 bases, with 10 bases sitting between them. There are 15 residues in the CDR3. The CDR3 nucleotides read TGTGCCAGCAGTTTTGGCGGGATTAGCACAGATACGCAGTATTTT. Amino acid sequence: CASSFGGISTDTQYF.

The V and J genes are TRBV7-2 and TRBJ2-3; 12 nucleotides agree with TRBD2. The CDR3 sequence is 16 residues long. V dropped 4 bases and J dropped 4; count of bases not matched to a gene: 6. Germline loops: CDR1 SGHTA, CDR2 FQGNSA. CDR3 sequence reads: CASSWETSGSSDTQYF. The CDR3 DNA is TGTGCCAGCAGCTGGGAGACTAGCGGGAGTTCAGATACGCAGTATTTT.

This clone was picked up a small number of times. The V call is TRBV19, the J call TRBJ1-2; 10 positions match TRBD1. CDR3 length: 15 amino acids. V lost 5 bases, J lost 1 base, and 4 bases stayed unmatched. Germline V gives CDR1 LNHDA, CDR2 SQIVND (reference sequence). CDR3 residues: CASSRQGALNYGYTF. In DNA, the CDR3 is TGTGCCAGTAGTCGACAGGGGGCCCTTAACTATGGCTACACCTTC.

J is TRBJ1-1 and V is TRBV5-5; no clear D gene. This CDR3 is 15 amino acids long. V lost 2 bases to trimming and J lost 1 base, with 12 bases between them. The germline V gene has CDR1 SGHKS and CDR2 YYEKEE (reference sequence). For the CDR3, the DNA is TGTGCCAGCAGCTTTAGGACTGGGGAGAACACTGAAGCTTTCTTT. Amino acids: CASSFRTGENTEAFF.

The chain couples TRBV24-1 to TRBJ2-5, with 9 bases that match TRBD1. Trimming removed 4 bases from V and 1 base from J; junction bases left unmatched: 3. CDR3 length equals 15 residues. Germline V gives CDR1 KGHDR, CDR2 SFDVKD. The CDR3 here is CATSDPGQGQETQYF. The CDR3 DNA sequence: TGTGCCACCAGTGACCCGGGACAGGGCCAAGAGACCCAGTACTTC.

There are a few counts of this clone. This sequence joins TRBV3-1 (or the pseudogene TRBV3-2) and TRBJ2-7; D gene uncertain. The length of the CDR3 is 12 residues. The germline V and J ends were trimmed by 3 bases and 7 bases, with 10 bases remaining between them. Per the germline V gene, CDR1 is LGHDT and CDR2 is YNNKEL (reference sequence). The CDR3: CASSQGRREQYF. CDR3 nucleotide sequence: TGTGCCAGCAGCCAGGGTAGGCGGGAGCAGTACTTC.

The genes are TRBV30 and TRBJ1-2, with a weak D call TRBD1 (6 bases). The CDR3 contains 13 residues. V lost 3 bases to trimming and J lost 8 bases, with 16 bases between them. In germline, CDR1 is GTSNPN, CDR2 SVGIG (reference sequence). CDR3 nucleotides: TGTGCCTGGAGCCCCGAGGGGGGGGACGGCTACACCTTC. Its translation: CAWSPEGGDGYTF.

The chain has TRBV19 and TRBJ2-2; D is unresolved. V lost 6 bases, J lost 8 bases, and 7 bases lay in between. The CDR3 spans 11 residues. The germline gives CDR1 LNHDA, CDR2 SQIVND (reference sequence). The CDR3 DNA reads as TGTGCCAGTAGAATAACAGGGGAGCTGTTTTTT. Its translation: CASRITGELFF.

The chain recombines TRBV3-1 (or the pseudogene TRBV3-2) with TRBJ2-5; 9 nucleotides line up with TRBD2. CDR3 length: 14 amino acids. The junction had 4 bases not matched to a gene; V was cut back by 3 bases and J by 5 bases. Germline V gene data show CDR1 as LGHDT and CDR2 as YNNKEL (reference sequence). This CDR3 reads CASSHTTSGETQYF. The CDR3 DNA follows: TGTGCCAGCAGCCATACGACTAGCGGCGAGACCCAGTACTTC.

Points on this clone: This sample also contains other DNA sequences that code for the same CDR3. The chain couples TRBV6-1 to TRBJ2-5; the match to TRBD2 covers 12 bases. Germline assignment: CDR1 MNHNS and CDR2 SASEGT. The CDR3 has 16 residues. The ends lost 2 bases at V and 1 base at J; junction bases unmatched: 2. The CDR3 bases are TGTGCCAGCAGTGAACTAGCGGGGGGGCCCCAAGAGACCCAGTACTTC. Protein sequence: CASSELAGGPQETQYF.

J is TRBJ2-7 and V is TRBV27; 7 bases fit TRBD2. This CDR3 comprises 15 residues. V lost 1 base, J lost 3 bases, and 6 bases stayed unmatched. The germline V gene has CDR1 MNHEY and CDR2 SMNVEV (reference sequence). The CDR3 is CASSLLPSGVYEQYF. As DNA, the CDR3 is TGTGCCAGCAGTTTATTGCCTAGCGGAGTCTACGAGCAGTACTTC.

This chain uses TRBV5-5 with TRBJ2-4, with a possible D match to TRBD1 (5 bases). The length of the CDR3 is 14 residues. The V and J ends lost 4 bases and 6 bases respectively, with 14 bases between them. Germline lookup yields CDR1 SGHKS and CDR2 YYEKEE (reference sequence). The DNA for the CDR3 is TGTGCCAGCAGCCCCCTAGGGGATGGAAACATTCAGTACTTC. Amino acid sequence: CASSPLGDGNIQYF.

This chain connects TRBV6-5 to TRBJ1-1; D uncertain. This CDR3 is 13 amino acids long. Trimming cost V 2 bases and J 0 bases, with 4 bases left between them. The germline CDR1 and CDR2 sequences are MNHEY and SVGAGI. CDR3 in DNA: TGTGCCAGCAGTTACGAGGTGAACACTGAAGCTTTCTTT. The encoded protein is CASSYEVNTEAFF.

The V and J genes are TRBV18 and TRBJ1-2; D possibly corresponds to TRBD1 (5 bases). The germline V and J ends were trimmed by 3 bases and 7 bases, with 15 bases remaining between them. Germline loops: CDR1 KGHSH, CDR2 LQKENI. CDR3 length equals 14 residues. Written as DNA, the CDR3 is TGTGCCAGCTCACCCAATGGAGGGGCCACTGGCTACACCTTC. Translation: CASSPNGGATGYTF.

This CDR3 is CASSGLGVSYNSPLHF. The DNA for the CDR3 is TGTGCCAGTAGCGGACTCGGCGTGTCCTATAATTCACCCCTCCACTTT. The V and J genes are TRBV19 and TRBJ1-6, with D unresolved. Germline loops: CDR1 LNHDA, CDR2 SQIVND (reference sequence). The V end was cut by 6 bases, the J end by 1 base, with 13 bases between. The CDR3 spans 16 residues.

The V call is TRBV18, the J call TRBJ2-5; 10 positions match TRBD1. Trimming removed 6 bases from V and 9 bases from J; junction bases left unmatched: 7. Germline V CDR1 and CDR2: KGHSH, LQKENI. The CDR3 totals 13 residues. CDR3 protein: CASSSGGTGAQYF. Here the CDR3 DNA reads TGTGCCAGCTCGTCTGGAGGGACAGGGGCCCAGTACTTC.

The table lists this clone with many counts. As DNA, the CDR3 is TGTGCCAGCAGCTTCGGGACTACTGGAGAGACCCAGTACTTC. This encodes CASSFGTTGETQYF. The J gene is TRBJ2-5, the V gene TRBV11-2; 7 nucleotides line up with TRBD2. Germline CDR1 SGHAT, CDR2 FQNNGV. The CDR3 is 14 residues long. V trimming: 3 bases; J trimming: 4 bases; junction bases outside the gene matches: 5.

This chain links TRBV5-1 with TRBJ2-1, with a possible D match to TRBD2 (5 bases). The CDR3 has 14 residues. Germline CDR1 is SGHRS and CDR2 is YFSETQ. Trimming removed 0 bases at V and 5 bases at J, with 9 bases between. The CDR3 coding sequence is TGCGCCAGCAGCTTGGCGGGGTCGAACAATGAGCAGTTCTTC. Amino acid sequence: CASSLAGSNNEQFF. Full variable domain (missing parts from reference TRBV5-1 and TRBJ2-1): KAGVTQTPRYLIKTRGQQVTLSCSPISGHRSVSWYQQTPGQGLQFLFEYFSETQRNKGNFPGRFSGRQFSNSRSEMNVSTLELGDSALYLCASSLAGSNNEQFFGPGTRLTVL.

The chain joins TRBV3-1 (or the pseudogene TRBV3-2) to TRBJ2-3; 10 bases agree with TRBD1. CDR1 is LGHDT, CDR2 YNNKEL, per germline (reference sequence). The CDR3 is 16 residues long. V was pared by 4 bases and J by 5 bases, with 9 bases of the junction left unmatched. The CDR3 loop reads CASSPVTGTGEDTQYF. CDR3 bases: TGTGCCAGCAGCCCAGTCACCGGGACAGGGGAAGATACGCAGTATTTT.